This entry features one T cell receptor (beta chain) sequence. Its target is not known. PBMCs were cryopreserved, and 1.5 to 2.5 micrograms of genomic DNA from them went into TCR beta libraries. The entry originates in a study of cytotoxic CD8 clonotypes in ibrutinib-treated CLL. Whole-study context: Researchers reported under twelve relapsed/refractory and about 15 treatment-naive patients, around 17 of them IGHV unmutated.

Assay: immunoSEQ multiplex PCR; the TCRdb copy retains only in-frame clones and omits some. The table lists about 330,000 clones, 67% of them singletons. Study results and limitations: Public clonotypes (which were uncommon) either contracted or remained stable on treatment. Clonality went higher at ibrutinib response and then dropped back toward baseline at progression.

This CDR3 is 13 amino acids long. The V and J ends lost 7 bases and 4 bases respectively, with 12 bases between them. CDR1 and CDR2 (germline): MGHDK, SYGVNS. The sequence came from a human donor with chronic lymphocytic leukemia. This sequence joins TRBV25-1 and TRBJ2-3; D possibly matches TRBD1 or TRBD2 (5 bases each). The sequencing used PBMCs, collected after 36 months of ibrutinib treatment. CDR3 residues: CASKRGMADTQYF. Here the CDR3 DNA reads TGTGCCAGCAAGAGGGGCATGGCAGATACGCAGTATTTT.